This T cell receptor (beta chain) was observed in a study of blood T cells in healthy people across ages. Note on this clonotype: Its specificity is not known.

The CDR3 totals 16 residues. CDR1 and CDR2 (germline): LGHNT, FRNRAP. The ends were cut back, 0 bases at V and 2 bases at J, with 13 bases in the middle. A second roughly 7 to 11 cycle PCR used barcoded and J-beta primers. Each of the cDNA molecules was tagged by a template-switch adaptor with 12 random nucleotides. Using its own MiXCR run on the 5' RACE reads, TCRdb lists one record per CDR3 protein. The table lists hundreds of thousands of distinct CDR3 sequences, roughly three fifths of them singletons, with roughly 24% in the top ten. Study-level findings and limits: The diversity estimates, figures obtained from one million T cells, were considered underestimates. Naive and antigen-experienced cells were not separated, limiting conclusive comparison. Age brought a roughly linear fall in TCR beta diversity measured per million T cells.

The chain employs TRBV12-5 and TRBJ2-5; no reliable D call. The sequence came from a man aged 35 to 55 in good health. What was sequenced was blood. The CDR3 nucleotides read TGTGCTAGTGGTTTGGTACTTAGTCAAGGACAAGAGACCCAGTACTTC. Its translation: CASGLVLSQGQETQYF.